This T cell receptor beta chain was captured in a study of blood T cell repertoires in COVID-19. Assay: immunoSEQ multiplex PCR; the TCRdb copy retains only in-frame clones and omits some. The sample yields about 480,000 clones, 88% seen once. The sample was PBMCs or T cells enriched from blood (not recorded which). The TCR originated in a woman aged 55-70 years who had recovered from COVID-19.

The CDR3 region is CASSTRTGTGGADTQYF. In nucleotides, the CDR3 is TGTGCCAGTAGTACGCGGACCGGGACAGGGGGCGCAGATACGCAGTATTTT. V and J are TRBV19 and TRBJ2-3; 12 bases match TRBD1. The CDR3 consists of 17 residues. From germline, CDR1 is LNHDA and CDR2 SQIVND (reference sequence). The junction had 9 bases not matched to a gene; V was cut back by 4 bases and J by 4 bases.